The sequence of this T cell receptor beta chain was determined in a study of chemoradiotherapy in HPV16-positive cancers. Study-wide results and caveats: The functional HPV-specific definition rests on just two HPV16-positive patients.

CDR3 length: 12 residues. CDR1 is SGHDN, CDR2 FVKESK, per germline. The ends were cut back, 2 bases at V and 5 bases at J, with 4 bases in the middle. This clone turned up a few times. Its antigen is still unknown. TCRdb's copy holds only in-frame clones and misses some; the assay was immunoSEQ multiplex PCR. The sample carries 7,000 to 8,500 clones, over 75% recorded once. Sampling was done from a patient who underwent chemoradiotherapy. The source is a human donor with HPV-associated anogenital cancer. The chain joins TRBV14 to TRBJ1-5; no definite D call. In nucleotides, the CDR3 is TGTGCCAGCAGCCAACGCGATCAGCCCCAGCATTTT. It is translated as CASSQRDQPQHF.